The present TCR beta chain was sequenced within a study of T cell responses to AZD1222 COVID-19 vaccine. The table came from immunoSEQ multiplex PCR; TCRdb's copy has only in-frame clones and leaves some out. Here the sample spans about 170,000 clones, around nine tenths being singletons. The CDR3 is 18 amino acids. The germline CDR1 and CDR2 sequences are MNHNS and SASEGT. The germline V and J ends were trimmed by 0 bases and 5 bases, with 20 bases remaining between them. This TCR was sampled from an adult in good health. The starting material was peripheral blood, obtained on day 0 of AZD1222 vaccination. J is TRBJ1-3 and V is TRBV6-1, with D perhaps TRBD1 (6 bases). CDR3 coding DNA: TGTGCCAGCAGTGAAGCAGGGGGGGGCCAGGGCGGTCGAAACACCATATATTTT. Protein product: CASSEAGGGQGGRNTIYF.